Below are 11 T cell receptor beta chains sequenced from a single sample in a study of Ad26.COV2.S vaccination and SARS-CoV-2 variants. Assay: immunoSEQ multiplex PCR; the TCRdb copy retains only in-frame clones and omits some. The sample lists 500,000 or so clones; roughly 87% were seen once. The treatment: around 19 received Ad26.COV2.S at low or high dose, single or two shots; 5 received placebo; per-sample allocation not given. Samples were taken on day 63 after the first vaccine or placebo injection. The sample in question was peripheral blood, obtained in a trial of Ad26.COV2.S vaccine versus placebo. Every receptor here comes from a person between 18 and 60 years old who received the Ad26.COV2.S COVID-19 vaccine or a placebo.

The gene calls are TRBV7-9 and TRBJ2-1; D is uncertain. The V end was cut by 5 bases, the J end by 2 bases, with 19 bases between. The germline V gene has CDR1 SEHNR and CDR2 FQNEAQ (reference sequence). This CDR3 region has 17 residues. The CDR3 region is CASSLDIFIKAYNEQFF. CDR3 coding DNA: TGTGCCAGCAGCCTAGACATTTTCATAAAAGCCTACAATGAGCAGTTCTTC.

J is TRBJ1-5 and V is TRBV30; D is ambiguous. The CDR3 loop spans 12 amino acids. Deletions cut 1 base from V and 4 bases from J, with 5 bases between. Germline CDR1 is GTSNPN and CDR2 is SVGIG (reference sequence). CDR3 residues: CAWSEGNQPQHF. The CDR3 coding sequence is TGTGCCTGGAGTGAGGGAAATCAGCCCCAGCATTTT.

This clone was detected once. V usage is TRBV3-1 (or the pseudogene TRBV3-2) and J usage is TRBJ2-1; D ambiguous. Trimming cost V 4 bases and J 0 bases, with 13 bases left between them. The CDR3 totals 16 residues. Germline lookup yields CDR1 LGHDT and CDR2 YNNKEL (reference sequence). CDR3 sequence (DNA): TGTGCCAGCAGCCTTCTCCCGGCGGTCTCCTACAATGAGCAGTTCTTC. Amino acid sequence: CASSLLPAVSYNEQFF.

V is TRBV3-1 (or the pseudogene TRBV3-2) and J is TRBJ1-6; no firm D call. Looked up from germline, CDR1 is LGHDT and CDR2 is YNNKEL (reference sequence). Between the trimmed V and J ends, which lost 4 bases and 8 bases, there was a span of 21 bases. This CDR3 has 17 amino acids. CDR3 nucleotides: TGTGCCAGCAGCCTCATCGCCGATGTGCGGCAGGATTCACCCCTCCACTTT. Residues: CASSLIADVRQDSPLHF.

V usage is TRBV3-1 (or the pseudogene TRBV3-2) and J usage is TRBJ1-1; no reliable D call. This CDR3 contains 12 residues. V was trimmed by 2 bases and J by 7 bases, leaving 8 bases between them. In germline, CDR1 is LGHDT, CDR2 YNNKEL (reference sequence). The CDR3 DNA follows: TGTGCCAGCAGCCAACAGGACGGTGAAGCTTTCTTT. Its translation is CASSQQDGEAFF.

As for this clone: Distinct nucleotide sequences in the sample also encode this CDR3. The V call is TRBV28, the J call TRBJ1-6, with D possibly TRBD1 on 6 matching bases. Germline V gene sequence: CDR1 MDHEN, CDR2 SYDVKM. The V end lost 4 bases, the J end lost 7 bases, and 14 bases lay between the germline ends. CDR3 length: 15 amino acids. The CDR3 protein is CASSSPGQGNSPLHF. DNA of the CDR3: TGTGCCAGCAGTTCCCCGGGACAAGGAAATTCACCCCTCCACTTT.

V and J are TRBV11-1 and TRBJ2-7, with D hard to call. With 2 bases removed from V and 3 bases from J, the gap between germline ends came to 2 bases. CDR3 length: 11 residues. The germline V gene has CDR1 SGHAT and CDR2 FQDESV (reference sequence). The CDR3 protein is CASSLNYEQYF. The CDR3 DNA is TGTGCCAGCAGCTTAAACTACGAGCAGTACTTC.

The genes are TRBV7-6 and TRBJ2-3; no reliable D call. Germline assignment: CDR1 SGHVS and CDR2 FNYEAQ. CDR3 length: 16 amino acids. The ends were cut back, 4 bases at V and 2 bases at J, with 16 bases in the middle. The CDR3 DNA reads TGTGCCAGCAGCTCCCGGTCGGATGCCCTCACAGATACGCAGTATTTT. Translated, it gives CASSSRSDALTDTQYF.

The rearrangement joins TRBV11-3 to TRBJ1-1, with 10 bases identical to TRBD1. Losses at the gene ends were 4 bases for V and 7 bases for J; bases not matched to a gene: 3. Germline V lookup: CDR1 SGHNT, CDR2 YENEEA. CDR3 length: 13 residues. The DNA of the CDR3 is TGTGCCAGCAGCTCGGGACAGGGGAATGAAGCTTTCTTT. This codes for CASSSGQGNEAFF.

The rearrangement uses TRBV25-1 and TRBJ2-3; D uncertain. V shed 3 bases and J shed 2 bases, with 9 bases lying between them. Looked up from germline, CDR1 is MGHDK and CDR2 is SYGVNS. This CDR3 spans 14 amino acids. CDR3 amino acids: CASSDPSATDTQYF. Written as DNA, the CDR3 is TGTGCCAGCAGTGATCCCTCTGCCACAGATACGCAGTATTTT.

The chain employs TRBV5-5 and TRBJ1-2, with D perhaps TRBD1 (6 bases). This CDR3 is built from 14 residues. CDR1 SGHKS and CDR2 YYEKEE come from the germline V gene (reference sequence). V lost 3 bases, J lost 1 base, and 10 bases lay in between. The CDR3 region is CASSSDSVNYGYTF. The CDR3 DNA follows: TGTGCCAGCAGCTCGGACAGCGTTAACTATGGCTACACCTTC.